These 5 T cell receptor beta chains share one sample of origin, sequenced in a study of cytotoxic CD8 clonotypes in ibrutinib-treated CLL. Generated by immunoSEQ multiplex PCR, the TCRdb table keeps only in-frame clones and is missing some. The table lists about 120,000 clones, 58% of them singletons. The material was PBMCs, obtained after 24 months of ibrutinib treatment. The receptors were sampled from a human donor with chronic lymphocytic leukemia.

The chain employs TRBV12-5 and TRBJ1-1; D ambiguous. Trimming stripped 0 bases from V and 1 base from J, with 15 bases between. From germline, CDR1 is LGHNT and CDR2 FRNRAP. The CDR3 extends over 17 amino acids. The CDR3: CASGLVRSAYENTEAFF. Here the CDR3 DNA reads TGTGCTAGTGGTTTGGTACGCAGTGCTTATGAGAACACTGAAGCTTTCTTT.

This sequence joins TRBV6-5 and TRBJ2-1, with 11 bases that match TRBD2. With V trimmed by 6 bases and J by 16 bases, 8 bases remained unmatched. The CDR3 sequence is 12 residues long. CDR1 and CDR2 from the germline V gene are MNHEY and SVGAGI. The CDR3 reads CASRSTSGATFF. The CDR3 DNA sequence: TGTGCCAGCAGATCGACTAGCGGGGCTACCTTCTTC.

This clone has only one observation. V usage is TRBV29-1 and J usage is TRBJ2-6; 10 positions agree with TRBD1. Trimming took 0 bases from V and 2 from J; bases not matched to a gene: 4. The CDR3 extends over 17 amino acids. The germline V gene has CDR1 SQVTM and CDR2 ANQGSEA. CDR3 in DNA: TGCAGCGTTGAAGATCCCGACAGGGGGCCTGGGGCCAACGTCCTGACTTTC. It codes for CSVEDPDRGPGANVLTF.

V is TRBV27 and J is TRBJ1-6; D ambiguous. Trimming shortened V by 7 bases and J by 7 bases, and 17 bases separated the two germline ends. CDR1 and CDR2 (germline): MNHEY, SMNVEV (reference sequence). The CDR3 runs 15 residues. In DNA form, the CDR3 reads TGTGCCAGCACCCACCCGAATGAAATAAATTCACCCCTCCACTTT. Translated, it gives CASTHPNEINSPLHF.

J is TRBJ2-3 and V is TRBV5-1, with D possibly being TRBD1 (6 bases). This CDR3 has 13 residues. Germline V gives CDR1 SGHRS, CDR2 YFSETQ. V lost 0 bases to trimming and J lost 7 bases, with 9 bases between them. The CDR3 nucleotides read TGCGCCAGCAGCTTGGAGGGGGTAAATACGCAGTATTTT. It encodes CASSLEGVNTQYF.